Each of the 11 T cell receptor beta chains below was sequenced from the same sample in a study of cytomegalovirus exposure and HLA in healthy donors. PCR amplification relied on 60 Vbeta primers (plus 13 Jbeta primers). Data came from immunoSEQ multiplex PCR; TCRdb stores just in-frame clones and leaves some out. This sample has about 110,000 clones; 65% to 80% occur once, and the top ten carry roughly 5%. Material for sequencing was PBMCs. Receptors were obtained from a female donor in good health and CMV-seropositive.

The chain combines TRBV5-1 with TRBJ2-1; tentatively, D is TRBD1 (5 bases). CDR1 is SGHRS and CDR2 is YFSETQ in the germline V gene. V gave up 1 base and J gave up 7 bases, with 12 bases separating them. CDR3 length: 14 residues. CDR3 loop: CASSLYSKGNEQFF. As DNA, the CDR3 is TGCGCCAGCAGCTTGTACTCAAAGGGGAATGAGCAGTTCTTC.

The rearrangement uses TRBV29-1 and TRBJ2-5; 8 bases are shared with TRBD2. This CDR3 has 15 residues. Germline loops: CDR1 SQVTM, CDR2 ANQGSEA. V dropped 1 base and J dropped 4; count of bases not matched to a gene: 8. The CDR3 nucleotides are TGCAGCGTTGAAGGGACTAGCCCGCACCTAGAGACCCAGTACTTC. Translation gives CSVEGTSPHLETQYF.

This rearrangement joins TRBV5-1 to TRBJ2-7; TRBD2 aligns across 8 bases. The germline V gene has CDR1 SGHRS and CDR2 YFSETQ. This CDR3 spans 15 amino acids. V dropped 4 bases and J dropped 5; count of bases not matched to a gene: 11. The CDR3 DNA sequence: TGCGCCAGCAGCGTACCCCGGGGGGGGACAAACGAGCAGTACTTC. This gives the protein CASSVPRGGTNEQYF.

As DNA, the CDR3 is TGTGCCAGCACCTTTCGGGGAAACACCGGGGAGCTGTTTTTT. Translating it yields CASTFRGNTGELFF. The chain has TRBV28 and TRBJ2-2; D perhaps matches TRBD2 (5 bases). V was pared by 7 bases and J by 2 bases, with 11 bases between. This CDR3 spans 14 amino acids. The V gene's germline CDR1 is MDHEN and CDR2 SYDVKM.

This CDR3 reads CASSQDAEASRGGYNEQFF. In nucleotides, the CDR3 is TGTGCCAGCAGCCAAGATGCTGAAGCGAGTAGGGGAGGGTACAATGAGCAGTTCTTC. The chain employs TRBV4-2 and TRBJ2-1, with 7 bases that match TRBD2. Trimming cost V 0 bases and J 4 bases; bases outside gene matches: 15. Germline values: CDR1 LGHNA, CDR2 YNFKEQ. The CDR3 totals 19 residues.

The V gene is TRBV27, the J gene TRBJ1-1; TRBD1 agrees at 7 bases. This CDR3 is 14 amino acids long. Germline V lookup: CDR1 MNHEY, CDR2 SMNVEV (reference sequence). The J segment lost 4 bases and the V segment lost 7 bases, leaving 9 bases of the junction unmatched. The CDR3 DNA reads TGTGCCAGCAATCGAGGGGGCGAGGGCACTGAAGCTTTCTTT. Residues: CASNRGGEGTEAFF.

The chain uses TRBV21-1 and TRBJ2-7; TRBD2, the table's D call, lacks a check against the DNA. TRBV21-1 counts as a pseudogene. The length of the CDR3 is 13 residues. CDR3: CASSKGEAGEQYF. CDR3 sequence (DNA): TGTGCCAGCAGCAAAGGTGAGGCGGGTGAGCAGTACTTC.

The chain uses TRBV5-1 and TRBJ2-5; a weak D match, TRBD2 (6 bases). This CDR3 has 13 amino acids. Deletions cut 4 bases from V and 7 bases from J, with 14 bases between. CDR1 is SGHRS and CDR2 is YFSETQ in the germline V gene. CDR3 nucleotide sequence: TGCGCCAGCAGCACCGCCCTCGGGGGGACCCAGTACTTC. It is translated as CASSTALGGTQYF.

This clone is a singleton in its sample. CDR3 DNA sequence: TGTGCCAGTAGTAACCCGGGGGTTTCCTACGAGCAGTACTTC. Protein sequence: CASSNPGVSYEQYF. The rearrangement joins TRBV19 to TRBJ2-7; tentative D call: TRBD2 (6 bases). The V gene's germline CDR1 is LNHDA and CDR2 SQIVND (reference sequence). The CDR3 loop spans 14 amino acids. V shed 4 bases and J shed 1 base, with 11 bases lying between them.

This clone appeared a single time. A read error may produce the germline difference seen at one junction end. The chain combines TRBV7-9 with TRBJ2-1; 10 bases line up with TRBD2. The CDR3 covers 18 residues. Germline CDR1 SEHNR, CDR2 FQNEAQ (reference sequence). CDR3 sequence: CSSNPTIAGGGPYNEQFF. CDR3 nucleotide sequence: TGTTCCAGCAACCCCACTATAGCGGGAGGAGGGCCCTACAATGAGCAGTTCTTC.

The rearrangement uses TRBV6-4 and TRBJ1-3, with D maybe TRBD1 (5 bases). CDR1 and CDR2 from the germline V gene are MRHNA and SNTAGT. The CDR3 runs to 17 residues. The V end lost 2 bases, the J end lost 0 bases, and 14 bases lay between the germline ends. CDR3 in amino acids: CASSDTGGENSGNTIYF. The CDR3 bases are TGTGCCAGCAGTGACACCGGGGGGGAGAACTCTGGAAACACCATATATTTT.